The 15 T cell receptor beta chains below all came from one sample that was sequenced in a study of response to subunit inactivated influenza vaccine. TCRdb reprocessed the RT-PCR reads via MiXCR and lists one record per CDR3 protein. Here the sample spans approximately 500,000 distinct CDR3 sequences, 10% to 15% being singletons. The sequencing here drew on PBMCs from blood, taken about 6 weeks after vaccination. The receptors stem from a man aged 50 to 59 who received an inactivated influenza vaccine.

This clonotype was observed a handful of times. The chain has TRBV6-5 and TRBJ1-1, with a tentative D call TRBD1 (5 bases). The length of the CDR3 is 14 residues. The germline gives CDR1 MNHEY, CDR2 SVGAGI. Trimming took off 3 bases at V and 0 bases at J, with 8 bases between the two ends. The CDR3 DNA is TGTGCCAGCAGTTATGGGGGGATGAACACTGAAGCTTTCTTT. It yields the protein CASSYGGMNTEAFF.

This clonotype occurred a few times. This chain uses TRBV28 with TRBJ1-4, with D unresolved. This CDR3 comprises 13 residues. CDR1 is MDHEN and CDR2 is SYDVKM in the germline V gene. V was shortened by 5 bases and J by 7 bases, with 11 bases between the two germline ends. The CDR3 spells CASSHKVGEKLFF. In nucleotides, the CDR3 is TGTGCCAGCAGTCATAAAGTGGGTGAAAAACTGTTTTTT.

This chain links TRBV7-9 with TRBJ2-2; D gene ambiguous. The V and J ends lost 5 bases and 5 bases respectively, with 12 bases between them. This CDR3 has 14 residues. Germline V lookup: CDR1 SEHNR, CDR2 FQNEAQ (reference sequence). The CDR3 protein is CASSPGPRTGELFF. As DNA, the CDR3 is TGTGCCAGCAGCCCCGGTCCCCGGACCGGGGAGCTGTTTTTT.

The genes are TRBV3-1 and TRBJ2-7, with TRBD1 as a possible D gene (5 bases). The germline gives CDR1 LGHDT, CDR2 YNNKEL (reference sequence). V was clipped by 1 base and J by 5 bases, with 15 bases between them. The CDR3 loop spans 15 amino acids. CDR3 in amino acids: CASSQVKAGIHEQYF. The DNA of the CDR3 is TGTGCCAGCAGCCAAGTTAAGGCAGGGATCCACGAGCAGTACTTC.

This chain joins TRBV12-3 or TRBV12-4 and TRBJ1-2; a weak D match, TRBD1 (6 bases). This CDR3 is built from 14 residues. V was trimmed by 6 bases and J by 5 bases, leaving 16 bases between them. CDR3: CASRPQGMGYGYTF. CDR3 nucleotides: TGTGCCAGCAGACCACAGGGAATGGGGTATGGCTACACCTTC.

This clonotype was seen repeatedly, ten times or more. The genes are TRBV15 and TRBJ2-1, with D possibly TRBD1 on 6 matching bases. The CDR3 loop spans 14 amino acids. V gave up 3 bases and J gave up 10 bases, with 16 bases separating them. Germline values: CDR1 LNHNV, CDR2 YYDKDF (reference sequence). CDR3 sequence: CATSRGQQGKEQFF. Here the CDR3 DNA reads TGTGCCACCAGCAGGGGTCAACAGGGAAAGGAGCAGTTCTTC.

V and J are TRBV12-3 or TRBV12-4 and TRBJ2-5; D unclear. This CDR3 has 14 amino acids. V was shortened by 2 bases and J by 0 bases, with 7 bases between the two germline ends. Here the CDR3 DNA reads TGTGCCAGCAGTTTATCGAACTACCAAGAGACCCAGTACTTC. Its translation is CASSLSNYQETQYF.

The CDR3 is CASSPGTGGWEQYF. The CDR3 nucleotides read TGCGCCAGCAGCCCCGGGACAGGGGGCTGGGAGCAGTACTTC. The chain recombines TRBV4-3 with TRBJ2-7, with 12 bases lining up with TRBD1. J gave up 7 bases and V 4 bases, and 5 bases lay outside the gene matches. The CDR3 length is 14 residues. Germline V CDR1 and CDR2: LGHNA, YSLEER.

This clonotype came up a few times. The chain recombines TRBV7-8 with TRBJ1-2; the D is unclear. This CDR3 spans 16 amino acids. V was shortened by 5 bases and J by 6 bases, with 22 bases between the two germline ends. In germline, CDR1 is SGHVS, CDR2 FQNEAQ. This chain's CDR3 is CASSVEDPGLPDGYTF. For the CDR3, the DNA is TGTGCCAGCAGCGTAGAAGACCCGGGCCTCCCCGATGGCTACACCTTC.

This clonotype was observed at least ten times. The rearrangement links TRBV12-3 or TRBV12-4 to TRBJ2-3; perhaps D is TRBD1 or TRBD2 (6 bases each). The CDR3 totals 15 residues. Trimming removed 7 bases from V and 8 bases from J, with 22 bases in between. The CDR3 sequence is CASTPDSGSHATQYF. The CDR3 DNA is TGTGCCAGCACCCCGGACAGCGGGTCACACGCTACGCAGTATTTT.

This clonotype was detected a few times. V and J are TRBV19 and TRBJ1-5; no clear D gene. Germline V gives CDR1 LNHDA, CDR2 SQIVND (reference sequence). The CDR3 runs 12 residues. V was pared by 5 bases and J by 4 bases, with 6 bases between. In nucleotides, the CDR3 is TGTGCCAGTAGTGCCAGAAATCAGCCCCAGCATTTT. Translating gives CASSARNQPQHF.

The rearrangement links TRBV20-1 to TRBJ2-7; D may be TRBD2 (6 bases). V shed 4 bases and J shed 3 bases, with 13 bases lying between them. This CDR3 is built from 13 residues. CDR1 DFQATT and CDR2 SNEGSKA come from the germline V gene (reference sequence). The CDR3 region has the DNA TGCAGTGCTATCCGGGAGAAGGGCTACGAGCAGTACTTC. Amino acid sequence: CSAIREKGYEQYF.

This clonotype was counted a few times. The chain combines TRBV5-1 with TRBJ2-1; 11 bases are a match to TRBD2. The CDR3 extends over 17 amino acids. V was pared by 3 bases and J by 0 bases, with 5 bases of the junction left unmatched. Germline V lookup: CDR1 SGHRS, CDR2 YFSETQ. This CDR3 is CASSWGLAEPSYNEQFF. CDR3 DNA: TGCGCCAGCAGCTGGGGACTAGCGGAACCCTCCTACAATGAGCAGTTCTTC.

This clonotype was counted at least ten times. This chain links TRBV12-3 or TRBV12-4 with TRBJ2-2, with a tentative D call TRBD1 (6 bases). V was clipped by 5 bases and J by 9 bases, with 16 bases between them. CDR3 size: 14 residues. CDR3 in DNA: TGTGCCAGCAGTATTACAGGGCCCCACCGGGAGCTGTTTTTT. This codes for CASSITGPHRELFF.

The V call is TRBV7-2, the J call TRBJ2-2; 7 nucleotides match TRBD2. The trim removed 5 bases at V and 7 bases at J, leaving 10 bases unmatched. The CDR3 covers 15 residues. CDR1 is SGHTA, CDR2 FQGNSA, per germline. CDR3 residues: CASSPWGGNGGELFF. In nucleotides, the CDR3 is TGTGCCAGCAGCCCTTGGGGGGGGAACGGCGGGGAGCTGTTTTTT.